The 9 T cell receptor beta chains listed next were all sequenced from one sample in a study of blood T cell repertoires in COVID-19. The method was immunoSEQ multiplex PCR; TCRdb's version includes in-frame clones alone and lacks a portion of them. The sample contains over 100,000 clones, approximately 88% of which appear only once. Sequenced: peripheral blood. The source of these receptors is a human donor in a cohort sampled during active COVID-19.

The chain links TRBV18 to TRBJ1-3; tentative D call: TRBD1 (6 bases). Germline CDR1 reads KGHSH; CDR2 reads LQKENI. The CDR3 loop spans 12 amino acids. The V end lost 0 bases, the J end lost 16 bases, and 13 bases lay between the germline ends. This chain's CDR3 is CASSPPSTGLYF. CDR3 nucleotide sequence: TGTGCCAGCTCACCACCGTCGACAGGTCTCTATTTT.

The chain is built from TRBV28 and TRBJ1-5; no clear D gene. V lost 2 bases, J lost 0 bases, and 14 bases lay in between. The CDR3 extends over 17 amino acids. The V gene's germline CDR1 is MDHEN and CDR2 SYDVKM. The CDR3 here is CASSLGRPPYSNQPQHF. CDR3 sequence (DNA): TGTGCCAGCAGTTTAGGCAGGCCCCCTTATAGCAATCAGCCCCAGCATTTT.

The chain carries TRBV5-1 and TRBJ2-1; 7 nucleotides line up with TRBD1. This CDR3 region has 15 residues. Germline CDR1 SGHRS, CDR2 YFSETQ. Trimming cost V 5 bases and J 6 bases; bases outside gene matches: 11. CDR3 coding DNA: TGCGCCAGCAGGAAGACAGGGACGGGTACCAATGAGCAGTTCTTC. Protein product: CASRKTGTGTNEQFF.

This clone was observed a few times. The J gene is TRBJ1-5, the V gene TRBV21-1. TRBV21-1 is classified as a pseudogene. The CDR3 sequence is 12 residues long. The CDR3 spells CASTLRGPVSPF. The DNA of the CDR3 is TGTGCCAGCACTCTACGCGGCCCCGTTTCCCCCTTT.

The chain joins TRBV19 to TRBJ2-7, with 7 nucleotides matching TRBD1. Germline CDR1 is LNHDA and CDR2 is SQIVND (reference sequence). CDR3 length equals 13 residues. Trimming removed 5 bases from V and 4 bases from J; junction bases left unmatched: 5. The CDR3 DNA is TGTGCCAGTAGTCCGGGGACAGTTTACGAGCAGTACTTC. Residues: CASSPGTVYEQYF. The full variable domain, in which reference TRBV19 and TRBJ2-7 provide the parts outside the CDR3, is DGGITQSPKYLFRKEGQNVTLSCEQNLNHDAMYWYRQDPGQGLRLIYYSQIVNDFQKGDIAEGYSVSREKKESFPLTVTSAQKNPTAFYLCASSPGTVYEQYFGPGTRLTVT.

V gene TRBV7-8 combines with J gene TRBJ2-1; 9 nucleotides agree with TRBD1. The CDR3 covers 15 residues. CDR1 and CDR2 from the germline V gene are SGHVS and FQNEAQ. The ends lost 5 bases at V and 6 bases at J; junction bases unmatched: 8. The DNA of the CDR3 is TGTGCCAGCAGCCAGGGGACAGGGTCGGGCAATGAGCAGTTCTTC. It codes for CASSQGTGSGNEQFF.

The DNA for the CDR3 is TGTGCCACCAGCAGAGATCCGGGACAGCAAGAGACCCAGTACTTC. This codes for CATSRDPGQQETQYF. The rearrangement links TRBV15 to TRBJ2-5; 7 bases agree with TRBD1. CDR1 and CDR2 from the germline V gene are LNHNV and YYDKDF (reference sequence). The CDR3 is 15 residues long. V lost 0 bases and J lost 2; bases outside the gene matches: 3.

About this clone: Other nucleotide sequences in the sample specify the same CDR3. The J gene is TRBJ1-3, the V gene TRBV2; D is uncertain. Germline assignment: CDR1 SNHLY and CDR2 FYNNEI. Trimming removed 6 bases at V and 4 bases at J, with 7 bases between. This CDR3 has 12 residues. CDR3 DNA: TGTGCCAGCAGGCAAAGCGGAAACACCATATATTTT. Its protein product is CASRQSGNTIYF.

V usage is TRBV2 and J usage is TRBJ2-5; 7 bases line up with TRBD2. The CDR3 extends over 14 amino acids. Germline CDR1 is SNHLY and CDR2 is FYNNEI. V was clipped by 7 bases and J by 1 base; unmatched bases: 6. CDR3 protein: CASTKLASQETQYF. CDR3 DNA: TGTGCCAGCACCAAACTAGCGAGCCAAGAGACCCAGTACTTC.